Listed here are 27 T cell receptor beta chains from one sample, sequenced in a study of blood T cell repertoires in COVID-19. Sequencing was performed with immunoSEQ multiplex PCR; in TCRdb, only in-frame clones are kept and a portion is missing. In the table there are under 80,000 clones, 70% to 90% of which are singletons. The sequencing input was peripheral blood. Receptors were obtained from a man aged 65 to 79 with acute or convalescent COVID-19.

This chain connects TRBV5-1 to TRBJ2-5; D gene unclear. The CDR3 is 15 residues long. CDR1 is SGHRS and CDR2 is YFSETQ in the germline V gene. Trimming took off 1 base at V and 2 bases at J, with 12 bases between the two ends. As DNA, the CDR3 is TGCGCCAGCAGCTTGTTTCCGGGTACACAAGAGACCCAGTACTTC. Its protein product is CASSLFPGTQETQYF.

The CDR3 sequence: CASSPRWRDLSYEQYF. CDR3 nucleotides: TGTGCCAGCAGCCCTAGATGGAGGGACCTCTCCTACGAGCAGTACTTC. This sequence joins TRBV7-9 and TRBJ2-7; the D gene is possibly TRBD2 (6 bases). This CDR3 comprises 16 residues. V shed 5 bases and J shed 0 bases, with 17 bases lying between them. CDR1 and CDR2 (germline): SEHNR, FQNEAQ (reference sequence).

V gene TRBV7-3 combines with J gene TRBJ2-3; D may be TRBD1 (6 bases). V lost 1 base, J lost 6 bases, and 8 bases lay in between. The CDR3 extends over 13 amino acids. Germline V gene data show CDR1 as SGHTA and CDR2 as FQGTGA. The CDR3 DNA is TGTGCCAGCAGCTTAAACAGGGCGGATACGCAGTATTTT. Amino acids: CASSLNRADTQYF.

The chain joins TRBV2 to TRBJ2-7; 10 bases are a match to TRBD1. Per germline, CDR1 SNHLY and CDR2 FYNNEI. This CDR3 region has 13 residues. J was trimmed by 4 bases and V by 7 bases; bases with no gene match: 4. The CDR3 loop is CASKGQGRYEQYF. Here the CDR3 DNA reads TGTGCCAGCAAGGGACAGGGGAGATACGAGCAGTACTTC.

This chain links TRBV12-3 or TRBV12-4 with TRBJ1-2; perhaps TRBD1 as D (6 bases). This CDR3 contains 13 residues. V lost 6 bases and J lost 8, with 16 bases in between. CDR3 in DNA: TGTGCCAGCAGGCACAGGGTAAACTTGGGCTACACCTTC. Its translation: CASRHRVNLGYTF.

The chain has TRBV6-6 and TRBJ2-1; TRBD1 is a possible D gene (6 bases). Germline loops: CDR1 MNHNY, CDR2 SVGAGI (reference sequence). V shed 5 bases and J shed 4 bases, with 18 bases lying between them. The CDR3 is 16 residues long. CDR3 region: CASSRPHRARYNEQFF. Written as DNA, the CDR3 is TGTGCCAGCAGTCGCCCACACAGGGCTCGGTACAATGAGCAGTTCTTC.

The rearrangement uses TRBV5-1 and TRBJ2-1; 7 positions match TRBD2. CDR1 is SGHRS and CDR2 is YFSETQ in the germline V gene. The V segment lost 4 bases and the J segment 7 bases; nucleotides outside the gene matches: 5. The CDR3 has 13 residues. In nucleotides, the CDR3 is TGCGCCAGCAGCAGCGGAGCGGGGAATGAGCAGTTCTTC. Protein sequence: CASSSGAGNEQFF.

This clone was seen a handful of times. The gene calls are TRBV27 and TRBJ1-1, with 7 bases that match TRBD1. Germline V gene data show CDR1 as MNHEY and CDR2 as SMNVEV (reference sequence). J gave up 6 bases and V 5 bases, and 12 bases lay outside the gene matches. CDR3 size: 15 residues. For the CDR3, the DNA is TGTGCCAGCAGTGTTGACAGGGTTCGGAGCGCTGAAGCTTTCTTT. Residues: CASSVDRVRSAEAFF.

V usage is TRBV7-3 and J usage is TRBJ1-1; 9 bases map to TRBD1. The CDR3 runs 15 residues. V gave up 5 bases and J gave up 4 bases; unmatched junction bases: 8. Germline-derived CDR1 and CDR2 are SGHTA and FQGTGA. The CDR3: CASSDPGQGATEAFF. CDR3 in DNA: TGTGCCAGCAGCGACCCGGGACAGGGTGCCACTGAAGCTTTCTTT.

The chain carries TRBV29-1 and TRBJ1-2; D gene uncertain. The CDR3 extends over 11 amino acids. Germline values: CDR1 SQVTM, CDR2 ANQGSEA. V was cut by 2 bases and J by 1 base, with 2 bases left in between. Here the CDR3 DNA reads TGCAGCGTTGAATATAACTATGGCTACACCTTC. It codes for CSVEYNYGYTF.

This chain joins TRBV25-1 and TRBJ1-6, with TRBD1 as a possible D gene (5 bases). The germline V gene has CDR1 MGHDK and CDR2 SYGVNS. V gave up 6 bases and J gave up 12 bases, with 12 bases separating them. The CDR3 covers 12 residues. This CDR3 reads CASSSHGGPLHF. CDR3 DNA sequence: TGTGCCAGCAGCTCCCACGGGGGACCCCTCCACTTT.

The gene calls are TRBV5-5 and TRBJ1-2, with TRBD1 identical over 7 bases. Looked up from germline, CDR1 is SGHKS and CDR2 is YYEKEE (reference sequence). The CDR3 spans 13 residues. Trimming cost V 0 bases and J 7 bases; bases outside gene matches: 3. CDR3 region: CASSLGGGGGYTF. The CDR3 coding sequence is TGTGCCAGCAGCTTGGGAGGGGGCGGTGGCTACACCTTC.

The V and J genes are TRBV5-1 and TRBJ2-7, with 11 bases fitting TRBD1. The CDR3 sequence is 15 residues long. Unmatched junction bases numbered 6, after V lost 4 bases and J lost 3 bases. The germline V gene has CDR1 SGHRS and CDR2 YFSETQ. CDR3 nucleotides: TGCGCCAGCAGCCCCCGGGACAGGGGGGACTACGAGCAGTACTTC. It is translated as CASSPRDRGDYEQYF.

The CDR3 sequence: CASSQAQATYNEQFF. The CDR3 DNA follows: TGCGCCAGCAGCCAAGCTCAAGCAACCTACAATGAGCAGTTCTTC. The chain uses TRBV4-1 and TRBJ2-1; D is undetermined. The V and J ends lost 1 base and 2 bases respectively, with 9 bases between them. This CDR3 is 15 amino acids long. CDR1 and CDR2 from the germline V gene are MGHRA and YSYEKL.

This chain joins TRBV3-1 (or the pseudogene TRBV3-2) and TRBJ1-5, with a possible D match to TRBD1 (5 bases). V was cut by 4 bases and J by 3 bases, with 7 bases left in between. This CDR3 spans 13 amino acids. The germline V gene has CDR1 LGHDT and CDR2 YNNKEL (reference sequence). CDR3 residues: CASSRGPNQPQHF. CDR3 DNA sequence: TGTGCCAGCAGCCGGGGCCCCAATCAGCCCCAGCATTTT.

This clone was seen a few times. The chain is built from TRBV19 and TRBJ2-1; maybe TRBD1 (6 bases). The CDR3 covers 14 residues. Germline V gives CDR1 LNHDA, CDR2 SQIVND (reference sequence). The ends were cut back, 8 bases at V and 10 bases at J, with 21 bases in the middle. The CDR3 sequence: CASSPPTNRDEQFF. DNA of the CDR3: TGTGCCAGTTCCCCCCCCACCAACAGGGACGAGCAGTTCTTC.

The rearrangement uses TRBV6-5 and TRBJ2-7, with a weak D call TRBD2 (6 bases). CDR3 length: 14 amino acids. Per germline, CDR1 MNHEY and CDR2 SVGAGI. V was cut by 6 bases and J by 3 bases, with 15 bases left in between. The CDR3 protein is CASRPSGLNYEQYF. The CDR3 region has the DNA TGTGCCAGCAGACCCAGCGGGCTGAACTACGAGCAGTACTTC.

The gene calls are TRBV30 and TRBJ1-1; TRBD1 matches at 7 bases. Per germline, CDR1 GTSNPN and CDR2 SVGIG (reference sequence). This CDR3 is built from 15 residues. V dropped 3 bases and J dropped 1; count of bases not matched to a gene: 8. This chain's CDR3 is CAWSEGAGTNTEAFF. The DNA of the CDR3 is TGTGCCTGGAGCGAGGGGGCAGGAACGAACACTGAAGCTTTCTTT.

This sequence joins TRBV6-5 and TRBJ2-3; TRBD1 might be the D (5 bases). V lost 6 bases and J lost 3, with 13 bases in between. This CDR3 comprises 14 residues. Germline V gene sequence: CDR1 MNHEY, CDR2 SVGAGI. Written as DNA, the CDR3 is TGTGCCAGCAGCATGACAGAAGAAACAGATACGCAGTATTTT. This codes for CASSMTEETDTQYF.

In its sample, this clone was seen once. This chain uses TRBV24-1 with TRBJ2-5; D is unresolved. This CDR3 contains 13 residues. The germline V gene encodes CDR1 KGHDR and CDR2 SFDVKD. Trimming took 0 bases from V and 7 from J, leaving 8 bases between them. The CDR3 DNA sequence: TGTGCCACCAGTGATTTGGCAGATGGGACCCAGTACTTC. Translating gives CATSDLADGTQYF.

This chain uses TRBV19 with TRBJ1-4, with 9 bases identical to TRBD1. Germline values: CDR1 LNHDA, CDR2 SQIVND (reference sequence). This CDR3 comprises 16 residues. The junction had 12 bases not matched to a gene; V was cut back by 8 bases and J by 5 bases. The DNA of the CDR3 is TGTGCCAGTGGACCCGGGACAGGGATCGGGAATGAAAAACTGTTTTTT. Protein product: CASGPGTGIGNEKLFF.

CDR3 nucleotides: TGTGCCAGCAGCTCGACAGGGGGGGGGCTCGAGCAGTACTTC. It encodes CASSSTGGGLEQYF. The chain uses TRBV5-4 and TRBJ2-7; 9 nucleotides match TRBD1. Germline trimming cut 3 bases from V and 6 bases from J; bases unmatched to any gene: 7. The CDR3 is made up of 14 amino acids. Germline CDR1 is SGHNT and CDR2 is YYREEE (reference sequence).

J is TRBJ2-5 and V is TRBV24-1, with D possibly TRBD2 on 6 matching bases. The CDR3 extends over 14 amino acids. V lost 2 bases and J 4 bases, leaving 10 bases between the germline ends. Germline V gives CDR1 KGHDR, CDR2 SFDVKD. CDR3 loop: CATSDSRGVETQYF. In DNA form, the CDR3 reads TGTGCCACCAGTGATTCCCGCGGGGTAGAGACCCAGTACTTC.

The sample holds one count of this clone. J is TRBJ1-2 and V is TRBV6-5, with D perhaps matching TRBD1 (5 bases). The CDR3 is 14 residues long. Germline CDR1 reads MNHEY; CDR2 reads SVGAGI. Trimming pared 5 bases from V and 3 bases from J, leaving 13 bases between. CDR3 loop: CASSRRGGDYGYTF. CDR3 nucleotide sequence: TGTGCCAGCAGTCGAAGAGGAGGGGACTATGGCTACACCTTC.

The V gene is TRBV5-1, the J gene TRBJ2-2, with 8 bases matching TRBD2. The CDR3 consists of 16 residues. Per germline, CDR1 SGHRS and CDR2 YFSETQ. J lost 3 bases, V lost 2 bases, and 6 bases had no gene match. The CDR3, as DNA: TGCGCCAGCAGCTTAGACCCTAGCGGGTACACCGGGGAGCTGTTTTTT. Amino acids: CASSLDPSGYTGELFF.

The chain carries TRBV11-3 and TRBJ2-1; tentative D call: TRBD2 (6 bases). CDR1 SGHNT and CDR2 YENEEA come from the germline V gene. This CDR3 is 14 amino acids long. V lost 3 bases and J 3 bases, leaving 9 bases between the germline ends. CDR3 region: CASSLMGGYNEQFF. DNA for the CDR3: TGTGCCAGCAGCTTGATGGGGGGCTACAATGAGCAGTTCTTC.

The chain uses TRBV5-4 and TRBJ1-1; D is uncertain. There are 15 residues in the CDR3. Looked up from germline, CDR1 is SGHNT and CDR2 is YYREEE (reference sequence). Trimming removed 0 bases at V and 1 base at J, with 10 bases between. CDR3 in amino acids: CASSLGGERNTEAFF. Here the CDR3 DNA reads TGTGCCAGCAGCTTGGGGGGAGAGCGGAACACTGAAGCTTTCTTT.